This entry lists 12 T cell receptor beta chains sequenced from one sample in a study of shared clonotypes between healthy human individuals. Libraries were prepared by immunoSEQ multiplex PCR; TCRdb keeps only in-frame clonotypes and omits some of them. The repertoire holds fewer than 600,000 clones, with roughly four fifths as singletons. The sequencing input was PBMCs. The receptors stem from a middle-aged woman in good health. Some clones in this sample may be carry-over from other donors' samples.

This chain uses TRBV4-3 with TRBJ2-7, with D perhaps matching TRBD2 (6 bases). Germline V CDR1 and CDR2: LGHNA, YSLEER. The germline V and J ends were trimmed by 0 bases and 1 base, with 13 bases remaining between them. The CDR3 sequence is 16 residues long. For the CDR3, the DNA is TGCGCCAGCAGCCAAGACCGGGACTCTCCTTCCTACGAGCAGTACTTC. Translation gives CASSQDRDSPSYEQYF.

The chain joins TRBV5-1 to TRBJ2-5; D possibly corresponds to TRBD2 (5 bases). Germline lookup yields CDR1 SGHRS and CDR2 YFSETQ. The CDR3 is made up of 13 amino acids. V lost 4 bases and J lost 2, with 9 bases in between. CDR3 in DNA: TGCGCCAGCAGCACCGACTATCAAGAGACCCAGTACTTC. Translation: CASSTDYQETQYF. The full variable domain, its missing parts supplied by reference TRBV5-1 and TRBJ2-5, is KAGVTQTPRYLIKTRGQQVTLSCSPISGHRSVSWYQQTPGQGLQFLFEYFSETQRNKGNFPGRFSGRQFSNSRSEMNVSTLELGDSALYLCASSTDYQETQYFGPGTRLLVL.

This chain links TRBV6-1 with TRBJ1-3; tentatively, D is TRBD1 (5 bases). Germline V gene sequence: CDR1 MNHNS, CDR2 SASEGT. This CDR3 is 17 amino acids long. Trimming took off 3 bases at V and 0 bases at J, with 15 bases between the two ends. CDR3: CASSEGYRRASGNTIYF. In nucleotides, the CDR3 is TGTGCCAGCAGTGAGGGCTACAGGAGGGCCTCTGGAAACACCATATATTTT.

The chain links TRBV5-6 to TRBJ1-2; possible D gene TRBD1, 6 bases. CDR1 SGHDT and CDR2 YYEEEE come from the germline V gene. Trimming left V 3 bases short and J 8 bases short, with 14 bases between. The CDR3 length is 13 residues. DNA for the CDR3: TGTGCCAGCAGCTCCTACAGGGTGACCGGCTACACCTTC. Translated, it gives CASSSYRVTGYTF.

This rearrangement joins TRBV28 to TRBJ1-1, with unresolved D. V was shortened by 5 bases and J by 5 bases, with 9 bases between the two germline ends. This CDR3 is 12 amino acids long. Germline V lookup: CDR1 MDHEN, CDR2 SYDVKM. For the CDR3, the DNA is TGTGCCAGCAGTGACCGGGTGACTGAAGCTTTCTTT. Translation gives CASSDRVTEAFF.

V gene TRBV28 combines with J gene TRBJ1-2, with a possible D match to TRBD1 (5 bases). The V end lost 6 bases, the J end lost 5 bases, and 16 bases lay between the germline ends. The germline V gene has CDR1 MDHEN and CDR2 SYDVKM. The CDR3 extends over 14 amino acids. CDR3 in amino acids: CASRLLEGPYGYTF. In DNA, the CDR3 is TGTGCCAGCAGACTTCTGGAGGGGCCATATGGCTACACCTTC.

The chain is built from TRBV6-1 and TRBJ2-1, with D possibly being TRBD2 (6 bases). This CDR3 region has 17 residues. Deletions cut 1 base from V and 5 bases from J, with 18 bases between. The V gene's germline CDR1 is MNHNS and CDR2 SASEGT. CDR3 coding DNA: TGTGCCAGCAGTGAAGATAGGTGGAGGGAGTCAGACAATGAGCAGTTCTTC. It codes for CASSEDRWRESDNEQFF.

The genes are TRBV10-3 and TRBJ1-1, with D uncertain. This CDR3 spans 13 amino acids. Per germline, CDR1 ENHRY and CDR2 SYGVKD. V lost 7 bases to trimming and J lost 1 base, with 10 bases between them. CDR3 region: CAIKSPGNTEAFF. The CDR3 DNA reads as TGTGCCATCAAATCCCCGGGGAACACTGAAGCTTTCTTT.

The chain has TRBV9 and TRBJ1-2; maybe TRBD1 (5 bases). The CDR3 runs to 16 residues. The germline CDR1 and CDR2 sequences are SGDLS and YYNGEE. V was trimmed by 0 bases and J by 6 bases, leaving 18 bases between them. The CDR3 nucleotides read TGTGCCAGCAGCGTAGATGCCGGGCAGGGTGGTCATGGCTACACCTTC. It is translated as CASSVDAGQGGHGYTF.

This clone showed up many times. V and J are TRBV13 and TRBJ2-5; 11 nucleotides line up with TRBD2. Germline values: CDR1 PRHDT, CDR2 FYEKMQ (reference sequence). There are 16 residues in the CDR3. V was pared by 6 bases and J by 2 bases, with 8 bases of the junction left unmatched. The CDR3 region has the DNA TGTGCCAGCAGAACCGGGACTAGCGGACCGCAAGAGACCCAGTACTTC. This sequence encodes CASRTGTSGPQETQYF.

This chain uses TRBV18 with TRBJ2-7; 9 positions match TRBD1. V shed 5 bases and J 3 bases; nucleotides not matched to a gene: 8. Germline assignment: CDR1 KGHSH and CDR2 LQKENI. CDR3 size: 15 residues. The CDR3 DNA reads TGTGCCAGCTCAGCTGCCGGGACAGGGAGCTACGAGCAGTACTTC. This codes for CASSAAGTGSYEQYF.

This rearrangement joins TRBV29-1 to TRBJ2-5; TRBD2 is a possible D gene (5 bases). The germline CDR1 and CDR2 sequences are SQVTM and ANQGSEA. The CDR3 spans 12 residues. Trimming cost V 3 bases and J 5 bases, with 10 bases left between them. This chain's CDR3 is CSVEGDGETQYF. In DNA, the CDR3 is TGCAGCGTTGAGGGAGACGGGGAGACCCAGTACTTC.